Sequencing of this TCR beta chain was carried out in a study of shared clonotypes between healthy human individuals. Study summary: Per donor, CD8 memory used one plate, CD8 naive used two, CD4 memory used three and CD4 naive used three.

About this clone itself: At the DNA level, this CDR3 is encoded by other sequences in the same sample as well.

TCRdb's copy holds only in-frame clones and misses some; the assay was immunoSEQ multiplex PCR. The sample lists about 800,000 clones; just over 95% were seen once. V was pared by 4 bases and J by 0 bases, with 7 bases between. Germline CDR1 reads MNHEY; CDR2 reads SMNVEV (reference sequence). This CDR3 is 13 amino acids long. CD45RO negativity and positive selection for CCR7 defined naive CD8 cells, a population that excluded terminally differentiated effector memory CD45RA+ cells. The chain combines TRBV27 with TRBJ2-7; possibly TRBD2 for D (6 bases). Material: naive CD8+ T cells sorted from blood. The sequence was collected from a man aged 25-45 years in good health. The CDR3: CASSWRDSYEQYF. For the CDR3, the DNA is TGTGCCAGCAGTTGGAGGGACTCCTACGAGCAGTACTTC.